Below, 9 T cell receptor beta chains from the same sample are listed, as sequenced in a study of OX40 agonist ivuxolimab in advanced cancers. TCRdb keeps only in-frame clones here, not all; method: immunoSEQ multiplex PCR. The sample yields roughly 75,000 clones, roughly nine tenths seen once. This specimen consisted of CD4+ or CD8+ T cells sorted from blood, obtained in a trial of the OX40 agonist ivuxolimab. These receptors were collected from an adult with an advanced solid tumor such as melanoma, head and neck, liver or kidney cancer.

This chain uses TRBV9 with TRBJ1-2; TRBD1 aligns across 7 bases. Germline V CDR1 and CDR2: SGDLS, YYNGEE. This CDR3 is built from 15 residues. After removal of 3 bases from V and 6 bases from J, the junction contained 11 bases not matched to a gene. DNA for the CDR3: TGTGCCAGCAGCGCCCGGGACAGCCCTATGGATGGCTACACCTTC. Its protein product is CASSARDSPMDGYTF.

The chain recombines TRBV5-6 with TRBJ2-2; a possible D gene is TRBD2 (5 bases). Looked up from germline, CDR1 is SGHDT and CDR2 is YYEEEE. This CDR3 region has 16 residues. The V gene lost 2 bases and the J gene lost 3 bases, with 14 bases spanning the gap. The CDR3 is CASSLGWRVDTGELFF. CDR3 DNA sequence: TGTGCCAGCAGCTTAGGGTGGCGGGTGGACACCGGGGAGCTGTTTTTT.

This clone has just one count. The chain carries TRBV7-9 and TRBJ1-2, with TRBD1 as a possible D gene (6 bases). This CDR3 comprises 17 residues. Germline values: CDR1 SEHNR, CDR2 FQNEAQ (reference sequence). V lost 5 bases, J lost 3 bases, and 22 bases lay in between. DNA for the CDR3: TGTGCCAGCAGCCGCGGGGGGGCCGGTACCCTCGACTATGGCTACACCTTC. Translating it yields CASSRGGAGTLDYGYTF. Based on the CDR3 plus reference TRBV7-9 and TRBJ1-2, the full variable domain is DTGVSQNPRHKITKRGQNVTFRCDPISEHNRLYWYRQTLGQGPEFLTYFQNEAQLEKSRLLSDRFSAERPKGSFSTLEIQRTEQGDSAMYLCASSRGGAGTLDYGYTFGSGTRLTVV.

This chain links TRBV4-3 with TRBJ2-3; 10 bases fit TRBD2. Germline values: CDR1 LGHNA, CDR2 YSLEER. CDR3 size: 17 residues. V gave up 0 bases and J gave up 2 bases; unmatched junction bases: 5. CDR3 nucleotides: TGCGCCAGCAGCCAAGAGTCACTAGCGGGGATCACAGATACGCAGTATTTT. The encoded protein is CASSQESLAGITDTQYF.

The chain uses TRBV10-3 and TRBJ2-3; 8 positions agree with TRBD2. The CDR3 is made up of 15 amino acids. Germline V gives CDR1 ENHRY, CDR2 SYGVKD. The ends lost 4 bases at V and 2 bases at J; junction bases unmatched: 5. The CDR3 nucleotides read TGTGCCATCAGTGTAGCGGGATACAACACAGATACGCAGTATTTT. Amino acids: CAISVAGYNTDTQYF.

The CDR3 DNA sequence: TGTGCCTGGACTCAGTTAGTCCTCGCTAGGGAGCAGTTCTTC. Its translation is CAWTQLVLAREQFF. The gene calls are TRBV30 and TRBJ2-1; D call uncertain. Germline CDR1 GTSNPN, CDR2 SVGIG (reference sequence). The CDR3 length is 14 residues. Trimming cost V 4 bases and J 10 bases, with 20 bases left between them.

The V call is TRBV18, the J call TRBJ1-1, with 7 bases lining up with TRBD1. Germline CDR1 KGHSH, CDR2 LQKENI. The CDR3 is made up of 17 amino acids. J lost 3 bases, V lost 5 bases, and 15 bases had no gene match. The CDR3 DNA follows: TGTGCCAGCTCAACGCTATTCCGAGGGGGCGCCGACACTGAAGCTTTCTTT. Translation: CASSTLFRGGADTEAFF. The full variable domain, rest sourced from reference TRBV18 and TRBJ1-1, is NAGVMQNPRHLVRRRGQEARLRCSPMKGHSHVYWYRQLPEEGLKFMVYLQKENIIDESGMPKERFSAEFPKEGPSILRIQQVVRGDSAAYFCASSTLFRGGADTEAFFGQGTRLTVV.

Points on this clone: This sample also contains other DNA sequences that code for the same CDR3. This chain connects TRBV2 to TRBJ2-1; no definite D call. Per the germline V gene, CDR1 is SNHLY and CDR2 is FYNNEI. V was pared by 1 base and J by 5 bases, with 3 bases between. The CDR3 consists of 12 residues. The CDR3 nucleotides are TGTGCCAGCAGTGAAGGGAACAATGAGCAGTTCTTC. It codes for CASSEGNNEQFF. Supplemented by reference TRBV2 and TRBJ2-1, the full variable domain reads EPEVTQTPSHQVTQMGQEVILRCVPISNHLYFYWYRQILGQKVEFLVSFYNNEISEKSEIFDDQFSVERPDGSNFTLKIRSTKLEDSAMYFCASSEGNNEQFFGPGTRLTVL.

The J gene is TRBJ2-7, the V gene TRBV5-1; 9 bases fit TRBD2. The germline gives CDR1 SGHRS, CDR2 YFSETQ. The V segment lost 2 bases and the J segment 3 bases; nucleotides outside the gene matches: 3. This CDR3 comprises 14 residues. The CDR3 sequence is CASSFGSGSYEQYF. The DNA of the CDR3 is TGCGCCAGCAGCTTCGGTAGCGGGAGCTACGAGCAGTACTTC.